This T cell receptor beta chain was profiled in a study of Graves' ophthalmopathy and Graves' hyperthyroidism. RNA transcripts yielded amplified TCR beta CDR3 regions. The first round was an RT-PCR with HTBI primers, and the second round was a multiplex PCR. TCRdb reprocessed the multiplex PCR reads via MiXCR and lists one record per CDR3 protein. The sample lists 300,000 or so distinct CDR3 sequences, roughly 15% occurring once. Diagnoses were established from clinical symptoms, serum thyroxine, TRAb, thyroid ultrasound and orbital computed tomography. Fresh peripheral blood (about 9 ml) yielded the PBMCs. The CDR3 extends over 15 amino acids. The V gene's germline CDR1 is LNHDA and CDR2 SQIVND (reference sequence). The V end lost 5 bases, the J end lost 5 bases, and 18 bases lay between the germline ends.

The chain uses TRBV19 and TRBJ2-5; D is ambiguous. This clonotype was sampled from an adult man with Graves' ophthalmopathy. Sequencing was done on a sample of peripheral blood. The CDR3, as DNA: TGTGCCAGTAGTGCAACCAGTGGTCCCCGTGAGACCCAGTACTTC. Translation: CASSATSGPRETQYF.